This T cell receptor beta chain stems from a study of blood T cells in healthy people across ages. Overall study findings and caveats: Diversity was higher, and naive CD4+ cells more numerous, in long-lived donors than in aged donors. Older age went with lower TCR beta diversity per million T cells, in a roughly linear way.

The use of a sample-barcoded 5' primer and a J-beta primer mix characterized a second PCR of about 6 to 11 cycles. Per sample, CDR3-containing paired-end reads numbered at least 2.5 million. Each CDR3 protein gets one entry after TCRdb re-called the 5' RACE reads with MiXCR. The table records hundreds of thousands of distinct CDR3 sequences, under 25% of them present only once. Germline V gene data show CDR1 as DFQATT and CDR2 as SNEGSKA (reference sequence). This CDR3 is built from 14 residues. The V segment lost 5 bases and the J segment 4 bases; nucleotides outside the gene matches: 7. The authors isolated at least 6 million PBMCs per sample. Note on this clonotype: Its cognate antigen is unknown.

The clonotype was recovered from a man between 65 and 85 years old in good health. Sequences were obtained from blood. This sequence joins TRBV20-1 and TRBJ2-2; 7 bases are a match to TRBD2. The CDR3: CSAPSGMGTGELFF. In DNA form, the CDR3 reads TGCAGTGCTCCGAGCGGGATGGGCACCGGGGAGCTGTTTTTT.